Each of the 32 T cell receptor beta chains below was sequenced from the same sample in a study of T cell repertoires in aging, cancer and after chemotherapy. TCR beta rearrangements were amplified from peripheral blood genomic DNA. Rearranged V-D-J TRB sequences were amplified with a mixed TRB-A/B primer pool. TCRdb passed the multiplex PCR reads through MiXCR, listing each CDR3 protein once. The data show more than 2,500 distinct CDR3 sequences, about 30% seen once. The sample consisted of blood. The receptor set was obtained from a human donor in good health.

In its sample, this clonotype ranks as medium-sized. The J gene is TRBJ2-1, the V gene TRBV18; weak D call: TRBD1 (5 bases). The V gene's germline CDR1 is KGHSH and CDR2 LQKENI. The CDR3 has 14 residues. V gave up 3 bases and J gave up 8 bases, with 14 bases separating them. The chain's CDR3 is CASSPPGFTDEQFF. CDR3 bases: TGTGCCAGCTCACCCCCAGGGTTCACCGATGAGCAGTTCTTC.

This clonotype is medium-sized (0.01 to 0.1%) within its sample. The chain couples TRBV19 to TRBJ2-2; 7 bases match TRBD1. The ends lost 7 bases at V and 2 bases at J; junction bases unmatched: 7. From germline, CDR1 is LNHDA and CDR2 SQIVND (reference sequence). The CDR3 consists of 15 residues. The CDR3 sequence is CASMRGQINTGELFF. The CDR3 bases are TGTGCCAGTATGAGGGGACAGATTAACACCGGGGAGCTGTTTTTT.

The table lists this clonotype with a few counts. Here the CDR3 reads CATSAVNPPDNEQFF. CDR3 DNA: TGTGCCACCAGCGCAGTGAACCCGCCCGACAATGAGCAGTTCTTC. The gene calls are TRBV24-1 and TRBJ2-1; unclear D gene. CDR3 size: 15 residues. Trimming pared 7 bases from V and 5 bases from J, leaving 17 bases between. In germline, CDR1 is KGHDR, CDR2 SFDVKD.

Details on this clonotype: A much larger clone is a single base away; this may be a read error. V is TRBV11-1 and J is TRBJ1-1; a possible D gene is TRBD1 (5 bases). Trimming took off 6 bases at V and 1 base at J, with 9 bases between the two ends. The germline gives CDR1 SGHAT, CDR2 FQDESV (reference sequence). CDR3 length: 13 amino acids. CDR3: CASRSRENTEAFF. The CDR3 nucleotides read TGTGCCAGCAGGTCCAGGGAGAACACTGAAGCTTTCTTT.

The chain is built from TRBV24-1 and TRBJ2-7; 9 bases agree with TRBD1. There are 15 residues in the CDR3. Germline CDR1 and CDR2: KGHDR and SFDVKD. The V gene end was trimmed by 4 bases and the J gene end by 5 bases; junction bases not matched to a gene: 8. CDR3 sequence: CATSETGGSPHEQYF. The CDR3 coding sequence is TGTGCCACCAGTGAAACAGGGGGCTCCCCCCACGAGCAGTACTTC.

This clonotype rates as large. The rearrangement joins TRBV30 to TRBJ2-2; D call uncertain. Germline V gene data show CDR1 as GTSNPN and CDR2 as SVGIG (reference sequence). The CDR3 is 12 amino acids. Trimming took off 0 bases at V and 8 bases at J, with 7 bases between the two ends. In nucleotides, the CDR3 is TGTGCCTGGAGTGTAGTCGGAGGGGAGCTGTTTTTT. This translates into CAWSVVGGELFF.

This clonotype is a singleton in its sample. The chain couples TRBV5-1 to TRBJ2-5, with D uncertain. V was cut by 2 bases and J by 1 base, with 6 bases left in between. The germline V gene encodes CDR1 SGHRS and CDR2 YFSETQ. This CDR3 contains 13 residues. In nucleotides, the CDR3 is TGCGCCAGCAGCTTCTGGCTCCAAGAGACCCAGTACTTC. Its protein product is CASSFWLQETQYF. The variable domain in full, with the rest retrieved from reference TRBV5-1 and TRBJ2-5, is KAGVTQTPRYLIKTRGQQVTLSCSPISGHRSVSWYQQTPGQGLQFLFEYFSETQRNKGNFPGRFSGRQFSNSRSEMNVSTLELGDSALYLCASSFWLQETQYFGPGTRLLVL.

Concerning this clonotype: A much larger clonotype is one base distant, so this may be a read error. The V and J genes are TRBV24-1 and TRBJ2-3; 7 bases fit TRBD2. The CDR3 runs to 15 residues. Trimming removed 3 bases from V and 2 bases from J; junction bases left unmatched: 4. CDR1 is KGHDR and CDR2 is SFDVKD in the germline V gene. The CDR3 sequence: CATSDMGGDTDTQYF. CDR3 sequence (DNA): TGTGCCACCAGTGATATGGGGGGGGACACAGATACGCAGTATTTT.

By share of the sample, this clonotype is medium-sized. The V call is TRBV7-6, the J call TRBJ2-2, with D maybe TRBD2 (6 bases). Germline V gene data show CDR1 as SGHVS and CDR2 as FNYEAQ. The CDR3 runs 14 residues. The V end was cut by 5 bases, the J end by 5 bases, with 12 bases between. DNA of the CDR3: TGTGCCAGCAGCCACTCGCGGGGTACCGGGGAGCTGTTTTTT. This sequence encodes CASSHSRGTGELFF.

The gene calls are TRBV24-1 and TRBJ2-5, with D perhaps matching TRBD1 (6 bases). Trimming took off 1 base at V and 0 bases at J, with 11 bases between the two ends. The CDR3 runs to 16 residues. The V gene's germline CDR1 is KGHDR and CDR2 SFDVKD. This chain's CDR3 is CATSDLVGGDQETQYF. The CDR3 nucleotides are TGTGCCACCAGTGATTTAGTAGGGGGAGACCAAGAGACCCAGTACTTC.

Judged by abundance, this clonotype is large. The genes are TRBV29-1 and TRBJ2-7; a weak D match, TRBD1 (6 bases). Germline CDR1 reads SQVTM; CDR2 reads ANQGSEA. CDR3 length equals 12 residues. In DNA form, the CDR3 reads TGCAGTGCGCGAGGACAGACCTACGAGCAGTACTTC. Its protein product is CSARGQTYEQYF.

This clonotype is classed as medium-sized. CDR3 bases: TGTGCCAGCATGGGTACAGGGGGATATGAGACCCAGTACTTC. Amino acid sequence: CASMGTGGYETQYF. The chain couples TRBV6-5 to TRBJ2-5, with 8 bases lining up with TRBD1. This CDR3 is built from 14 residues. V dropped 7 bases and J dropped 5; count of bases not matched to a gene: 9. Germline CDR1 is MNHEY and CDR2 is SVGAGI.

This clonotype was detected only a few times. V is TRBV7-9 and J is TRBJ2-1; D is possibly TRBD1 (6 bases). The germline gives CDR1 SEHNR, CDR2 FQNEAQ (reference sequence). Trimming cost V 4 bases and J 6 bases, with 16 bases left between them. There are 15 residues in the CDR3. CDR3 amino acids: CASSSQGRTVNEQFF. In DNA form, the CDR3 reads TGTGCCAGCAGCTCTCAGGGGCGCACGGTCAATGAGCAGTTCTTC.

The chain employs TRBV27 and TRBJ1-6, with D hard to call. The germline V gene encodes CDR1 MNHEY and CDR2 SMNVEV (reference sequence). Trimming took 6 bases from V and 0 from J, leaving 3 bases between them. CDR3 length: 13 amino acids. This CDR3 reads CASRASYNSPLHF. CDR3 DNA sequence: TGTGCCAGCAGGGCCTCCTATAATTCACCCCTCCACTTT.

In its sample, this clonotype is medium-sized. The gene calls are TRBV30 and TRBJ2-1; possible D gene TRBD1, 6 bases. The CDR3 contains 14 residues. CDR1 and CDR2 (germline): GTSNPN, SVGIG (reference sequence). V lost 4 bases and J lost 3, with 13 bases in between. The CDR3, as DNA: TGTGCCTGGAAGGGGGATACGGGCTACAATGAGCAGTTCTTC. This sequence encodes CAWKGDTGYNEQFF.

Within the sample, this clonotype is medium-sized. The chain uses TRBV6-5 and TRBJ2-3, with D possibly being TRBD1 (5 bases). Germline assignment: CDR1 MNHEY and CDR2 SVGAGI. The germline V and J ends were trimmed by 2 bases and 2 bases, with 11 bases remaining between them. The length of the CDR3 is 15 residues. CDR3 DNA sequence: TGTGCCAGCAGTTACCCGCGACAGTCCACAGATACGCAGTATTTT. It yields the protein CASSYPRQSTDTQYF.

Only one count was recorded for this clonotype. This sequence may be a read error, since a much larger clone differs from it by one base. The J gene is TRBJ2-1, the V gene TRBV18, with TRBD2 matching 8 bases. The CDR3 length is 14 residues. Germline V CDR1 and CDR2: KGHSH, LQKENI. CDR3: CASSPLAGGGEKFF. CDR3 coding DNA: TGTGCCAGCTCACCCCTAGCGGGTGGCGGTGAGAAGTTCTTC. Based on the CDR3 plus reference TRBV18 and TRBJ2-1, the full variable domain is NAGVMQNPRHLVRRRGQEARLRCSPMKGHSHVYWYRQLPEEGLKFMVYLQKENIIDESGMPKERFSAEFPKEGPSILRIQQVVRGDSAAYFCASSPLAGGGEKFFGPGTRLTVL.

The J gene is TRBJ1-3, the V gene TRBV4-1; D is uncertain. Trimming removed 4 bases at V and 2 bases at J, with 9 bases between. The germline V gene has CDR1 MGHRA and CDR2 YSYEKL. This CDR3 contains 14 residues. The CDR3 DNA reads as TGCGCCAGCAGCCCCCGGATCCCTGGAAACACCATATATTTT. It translates to CASSPRIPGNTIYF.

This clonotype is judged large (0.1 to 1%). V is TRBV29-1 and J is TRBJ1-2; weak D call: TRBD1 (6 bases). V lost 6 bases and J lost 2, with 10 bases in between. Germline V gene data show CDR1 as SQVTM and CDR2 as ANQGSEA. The CDR3 is 12 amino acids. CDR3 loop: CSVSGQNYGYTF. The CDR3 bases are TGCAGCGTGAGCGGACAGAACTATGGCTACACCTTC.

This clonotype was seen a few times. The rearrangement links TRBV5-6 to TRBJ1-6; the D is unclear. V was shortened by 0 bases and J by 0 bases, with 4 bases between the two germline ends. CDR1 and CDR2 from the germline V gene are SGHDT and YYEEEE. This CDR3 contains 15 residues. The DNA for the CDR3 is TGTGCCAGCAGCTTGGGGAGCTCCTATAATTCACCCCTCCACTTT. Translation gives CASSLGSSYNSPLHF.

The rearrangement links TRBV29-1 to TRBJ2-7; possibly TRBD1 or TRBD2 for D (6 bases each). V shed 5 bases and J shed 0 bases, with 20 bases lying between them. Looked up from germline, CDR1 is SQVTM and CDR2 is ANQGSEA. This CDR3 is 16 amino acids long. CDR3 DNA: TGCAGCGTTTCTCGGTCCGTGGGGGGCGGCTCCTACGAGCAGTACTTC. Its protein product is CSVSRSVGGGSYEQYF.

About this clonotype itself: This may be a read error, as it is one base from a much larger clone. This chain joins TRBV19 and TRBJ2-1, with 10 bases matching TRBD2. The length of the CDR3 is 15 residues. CDR1 and CDR2 from the germline V gene are LNHDA and SQIVND (reference sequence). V was clipped by 1 base and J by 11 bases; unmatched bases: 8. The CDR3 spells CASSIVPSGSIKQFF. For the CDR3, the DNA is TGTGCCAGTAGTATAGTCCCTAGCGGGAGTATTAAGCAGTTCTTC.

This clonotype was detected only a few times. The V and J genes are TRBV5-1 and TRBJ2-1; 10 nucleotides line up with TRBD2. Unmatched junction bases numbered 8, after V lost 6 bases and J lost 2 bases. The CDR3 length is 16 residues. Per germline, CDR1 SGHRS and CDR2 YFSETQ. The CDR3, as DNA: TGCGCCAGCAACTACGAACTAGCGGGGACCTACAATGAGCAGTTCTTC. Translating it yields CASNYELAGTYNEQFF. Full variable domain (outside the CDR3, taken from reference TRBV5-1 and TRBJ2-1): KAGVTQTPRYLIKTRGQQVTLSCSPISGHRSVSWYQQTPGQGLQFLFEYFSETQRNKGNFPGRFSGRQFSNSRSEMNVSTLELGDSALYLCASNYELAGTYNEQFFGPGTRLTVL.

This clonotype is termed medium-sized. This sequence joins TRBV10-3 and TRBJ1-2; TRBD1 might be the D (6 bases). Trimming took 3 bases from V and 4 from J, leaving 12 bases between them. This CDR3 comprises 14 residues. Germline V lookup: CDR1 ENHRY, CDR2 SYGVKD. In DNA form, the CDR3 reads TGTGCCATCAGTGAACCAGGGGATCCCTATGGCTACACCTTC. Its protein product is CAISEPGDPYGYTF.

This clonotype is categorized as medium-sized. The chain joins TRBV11-3 to TRBJ2-7; TRBD1 is a possible D gene (5 bases). This CDR3 spans 14 amino acids. Trimming shortened V by 2 bases and J by 5 bases, and 13 bases separated the two germline ends. The germline CDR1 and CDR2 sequences are SGHNT and YENEEA. The CDR3 DNA reads TGTGCCAGCAGCTTAAGGACACCCACCAACGAGCAGTACTTC. Encoded protein: CASSLRTPTNEQYF.

Within the sample, this clonotype is medium-sized. The V gene is TRBV5-6, the J gene TRBJ2-7; 9 nucleotides line up with TRBD1. The CDR3 extends over 14 amino acids. Germline CDR1 is SGHDT and CDR2 is YYEEEE. Trimming took 3 bases from V and 4 from J; bases not matched to a gene: 5. DNA for the CDR3: TGTGCCAGCAGCTATGGACAGGGGAGGTACGAGCAGTACTTC. Its translation is CASSYGQGRYEQYF.

This clonotype is medium-sized within its sample. The DNA for the CDR3 is TGTGCCAGCAGTGAAGCGACAGGGGTTGGGGCCAACGTCCTGACTTTC. Translation gives CASSEATGVGANVLTF. This chain connects TRBV6-1 to TRBJ2-6, with TRBD1 identical over 8 bases. V lost 0 bases, J lost 3 bases, and 1 base stayed unmatched. This CDR3 is built from 16 residues. Germline V gene sequence: CDR1 MNHNS, CDR2 SASEGT.

Sample share makes this clonotype medium-sized (0.01 to 0.1%). Here the CDR3 DNA reads TGTGCCAGCAGCTTGGGGGACAATGAGCAGTTCTTC. The encoded protein is CASSLGDNEQFF. This chain links TRBV5-4 with TRBJ2-1; D gene ambiguous. Germline CDR1 SGHNT, CDR2 YYREEE (reference sequence). Trimming pared 0 bases from V and 5 bases from J, leaving 3 bases between. The CDR3 sequence is 12 residues long.

In its sample, this clonotype is medium-sized. The rearrangement uses TRBV6-5 and TRBJ1-4; D is ambiguous. Trimming took 2 bases from V and 0 from J, leaving 7 bases between them. Per the germline V gene, CDR1 is MNHEY and CDR2 is SVGAGI. The CDR3 totals 15 residues. The CDR3 region has the DNA TGTGCCAGCAGTTACGGGGATTCAACTAATGAAAAACTGTTTTTT. Its translation: CASSYGDSTNEKLFF.

This clonotype is medium-sized. The rearrangement joins TRBV29-1 to TRBJ2-7, with 12 positions matching TRBD2. Per the germline V gene, CDR1 is SQVTM and CDR2 is ANQGSEA. Trimming removed 7 bases from V and 1 base from J; junction bases left unmatched: 11. This CDR3 is 16 amino acids long. The CDR3 DNA is TGCAGCGCAGCCGGGACTAGCGGGTCCCTTTCCTACGAGCAGTACTTC. Amino acid sequence: CSAAGTSGSLSYEQYF.

By frequency in the sample, this clonotype is medium-sized. The chain links TRBV13 to TRBJ2-3; 8 bases are shared with TRBD1. The CDR3 covers 17 residues. Germline values: CDR1 PRHDT, CDR2 FYEKMQ (reference sequence). The trim removed 5 bases at V and 2 bases at J, leaving 12 bases unmatched. Here the CDR3 DNA reads TGTGCCAGCAGCGCCATAGAACAGGGGGGTTTCACAGATACGCAGTATTTT. Translation gives CASSAIEQGGFTDTQYF.

This chain connects TRBV7-9 to TRBJ1-5, with unresolved D. Germline CDR1 SEHNR, CDR2 FQNEAQ (reference sequence). This CDR3 is built from 13 residues. Trimming cost V 5 bases and J 9 bases, with 14 bases left between them. The CDR3 bases are TGTGCCAGCAGCCGGGAGGGCTGGACGCCCCAGCATTTT. This sequence encodes CASSREGWTPQHF.